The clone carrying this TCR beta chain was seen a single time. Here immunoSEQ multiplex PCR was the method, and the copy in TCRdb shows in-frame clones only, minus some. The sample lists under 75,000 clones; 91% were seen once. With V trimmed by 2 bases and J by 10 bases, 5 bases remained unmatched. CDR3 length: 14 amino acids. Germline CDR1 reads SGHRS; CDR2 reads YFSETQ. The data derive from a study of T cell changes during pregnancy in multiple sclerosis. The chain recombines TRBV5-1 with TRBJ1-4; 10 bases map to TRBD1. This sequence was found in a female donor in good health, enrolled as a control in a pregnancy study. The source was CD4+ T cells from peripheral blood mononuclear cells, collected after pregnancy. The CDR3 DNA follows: TGCGCCAGCAGCTTTGACGGACAGGGGGTAAAACTGTTTTTT. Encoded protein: CASSFDGQGVKLFF.